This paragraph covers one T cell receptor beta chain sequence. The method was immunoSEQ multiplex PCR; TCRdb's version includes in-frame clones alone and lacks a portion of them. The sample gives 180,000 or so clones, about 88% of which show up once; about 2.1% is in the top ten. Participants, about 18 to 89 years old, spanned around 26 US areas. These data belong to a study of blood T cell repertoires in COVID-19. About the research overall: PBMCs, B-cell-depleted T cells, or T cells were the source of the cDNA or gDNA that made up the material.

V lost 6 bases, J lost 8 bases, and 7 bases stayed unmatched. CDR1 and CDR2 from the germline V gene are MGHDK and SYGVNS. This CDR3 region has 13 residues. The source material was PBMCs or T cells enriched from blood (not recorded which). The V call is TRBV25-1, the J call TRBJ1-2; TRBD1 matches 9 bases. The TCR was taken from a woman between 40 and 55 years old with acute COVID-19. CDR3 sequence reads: CASSLTGGRGYTF. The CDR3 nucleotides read TGTGCCAGCAGCCTGACAGGGGGGAGAGGCTACACCTTC.